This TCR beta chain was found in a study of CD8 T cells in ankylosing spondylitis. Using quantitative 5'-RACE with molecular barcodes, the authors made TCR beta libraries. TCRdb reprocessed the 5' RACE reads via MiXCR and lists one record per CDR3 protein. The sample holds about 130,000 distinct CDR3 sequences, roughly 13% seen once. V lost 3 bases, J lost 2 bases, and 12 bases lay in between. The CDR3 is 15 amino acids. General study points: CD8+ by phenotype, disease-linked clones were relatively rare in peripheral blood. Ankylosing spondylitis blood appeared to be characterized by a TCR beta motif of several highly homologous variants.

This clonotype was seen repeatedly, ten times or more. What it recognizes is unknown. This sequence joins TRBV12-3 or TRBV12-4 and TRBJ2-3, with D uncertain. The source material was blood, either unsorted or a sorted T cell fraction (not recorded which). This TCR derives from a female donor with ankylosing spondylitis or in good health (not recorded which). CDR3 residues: CASSFPQSYTDTQYF. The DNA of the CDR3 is TGTGCCAGCAGTTTCCCCCAATCCTACACAGATACGCAGTATTTT.